This is a list of T cell receptor beta chains from one sample in a study of blood T cell repertoires in COVID-19. Clones were sequenced by immunoSEQ multiplex PCR, and TCRdb holds only the in-frame ones, with some missing. The table lists tens of thousands of clones, just over 85% of them singletons. The sample taken for sequencing was peripheral blood. These TCRs come from a human donor in a cohort sampled during active COVID-19. The CDR3 runs from the conserved cysteine through the conserved F or W. D genes are given only for firm matches.

TRBJ2-3	NA	TRBV7-8	17	CASSFGGGARWTDTQYF	TGTGCCAGCAGCTTCGGCGGCGGGGCGCGGTGGACAGATACGCAGTATTTT
TRBJ2-7	NA	TRBV4-1	11	CASSHPLEQYF	TGCGCCAGCAGCCATCCACTCGAGCAGTACTTC
TRBJ1-2	TRBD1	TRBV6-5	14	CASSYSGQGFGYTF	TGTGCCAGCAGTTACTCGGGACAGGGTTTTGGCTACACCTTC
TRBJ2-7	NA	TRBV29-1	12	CSVEGGPREQYF	TGCAGCGTTGAAGGCGGGCCCCGAGAGCAGTACTTC
TRBJ2-5	TRBD1	TRBV11-3	15	CASSSGTGWEETQYF	TGTGCCAGCAGTTCCGGGACAGGGTGGGAAGAGACCCAGTACTTC
TRBJ2-7	TRBD1	TRBV5-4	14	CASSGGTGGGEQYF	TGTGCCAGCAGCGGAGGGACAGGGGGAGGTGAGCAGTACTTC
TRBJ2-1	NA	TRBV15	13	CATARGGYNEQFF	TGTGCCACAGCACGAGGGGGCTACAATGAGCAGTTCTTC
TRBJ2-1	TRBD1	TRBV5-1	14	CASSSPWDSNEQFF	TGCGCCAGCAGCTCCCCTTGGGACAGCAATGAGCAGTTCTTC
TRBJ1-5	NA	TRBV4-1	15	CASSQESAGEQPQHF	TGCGCCAGCAGCCAAGAAAGTGCGGGGGAGCAGCCCCAGCATTTT
TRBJ2-7	NA	TRBV7-8	16	CASSPRHLGALYEQYF	TGTGCCAGCAGCCCCCGTCACCTAGGGGCCTTGTACGAGCAGTACTTC